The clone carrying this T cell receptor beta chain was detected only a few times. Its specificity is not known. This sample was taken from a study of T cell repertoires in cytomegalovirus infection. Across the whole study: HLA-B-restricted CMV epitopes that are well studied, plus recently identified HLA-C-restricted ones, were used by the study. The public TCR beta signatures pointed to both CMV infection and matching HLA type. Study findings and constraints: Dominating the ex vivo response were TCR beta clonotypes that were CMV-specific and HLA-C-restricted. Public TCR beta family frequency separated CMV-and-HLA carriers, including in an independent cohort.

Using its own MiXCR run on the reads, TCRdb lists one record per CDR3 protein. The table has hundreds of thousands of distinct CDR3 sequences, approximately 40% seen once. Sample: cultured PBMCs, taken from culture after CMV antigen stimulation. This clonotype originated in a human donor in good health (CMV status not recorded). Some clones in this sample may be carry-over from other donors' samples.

CDR3 sequence (DNA): TGTGCCAGCAGCTTAGAGGAGGGGTCCGGGGAGCTGTTTTTT. Amino acids: CASSLEEGSGELFF. The genes are TRBV7-2 and TRBJ2-2, with D tentatively TRBD2 (6 bases). Deletions cut 1 base from V and 6 bases from J, with 9 bases between. CDR1 SGHTA and CDR2 FQGNSA come from the germline V gene. CDR3 length: 14 residues.